The rows below give T cell receptor beta chains drawn from one sample of a study of Tregs in tolerant kidney transplant recipients. Sequencing was performed with immunoSEQ multiplex PCR; in TCRdb, only in-frame clones are kept and a portion is missing. The repertoire holds 50,000 to 75,000 clones, with around 85% as singletons. The material was Tregs from blood, obtained before the transplant. Receptors were obtained from a human donor who received a combined kidney and bone marrow transplant. CDR3s include the opening cysteine and the closing phenylalanine or tryptophan. Each record gives: V gene, clone size, J gene, D gene, CDR3 DNA, CDR3 protein. A D gene is named only where the DNA matches it firmly. Clone size, where shown, is once, few, many, or a class for clones that have expanded.

V gene: TRBV19
clone size: few
J gene: TRBJ1-4
D gene: TRBD1
CDR3 DNA: TGTGCCAGTAGTCTTTCGGGACAGAGAACTCCAACTAATGAAAAACTGTTTTTT
CDR3 protein: CASSLSGQRTPTNEKLFF

V gene: TRBV5-4
clone size: NA
J gene: TRBJ1-6
D gene: NA
CDR3 DNA: TGTGCCAGCAGCTTCGGGGGGGACTCACCCCTCCACTTT
CDR3 protein: CASSFGGDSPLHF

V gene: TRBV20-1
clone size: NA
J gene: TRBJ2-3
D gene: TRBD2
CDR3 DNA: TGCAGTGCTAGAGCGGCTAGCGGGAGTTATTTT
CDR3 protein: CSARAASGSYF

V gene: TRBV6-1
clone size: NA
J gene: TRBJ2-7
D gene: TRBD1
CDR3 DNA: TGTGCCAGCCTGCGGGACAGGGGAATCTACGAGCAGTACTTC
CDR3 protein: CASLRDRGIYEQYF

V gene: TRBV28
clone size: NA
J gene: TRBJ1-2
D gene: NA
CDR3 DNA: TGTGCCAGCAGTTTATCAGAGACAGAACCAGATGGCTACACCTTC
CDR3 protein: CASSLSETEPDGYTF

V gene: TRBV18
clone size: few
J gene: TRBJ1-2
D gene: NA
CDR3 DNA: TGTGCCAGCTCACCAGTCGGGTATGGCTACACCTTC
CDR3 protein: CASSPVGYGYTF

V gene: TRBV7-2
clone size: NA
J gene: TRBJ2-7
D gene: TRBD1
CDR3 DNA: TGTGCCAGCAGGCCCACCGGGACAGGGGGCTTCGAGCAGTACTTC
CDR3 protein: CASRPTGTGGFEQYF

V gene: TRBV4-1
clone size: NA
J gene: TRBJ2-3
D gene: TRBD2
CDR3 DNA: TGCGCCAGCAGCCGATTTATTAGCGGGGGGGTCACAGATACGCAGTATTTT
CDR3 protein: CASSRFISGGVTDTQYF

V gene: TRBV30
clone size: few
J gene: TRBJ2-5
D gene: NA
CDR3 DNA: TGTGCCTGGAGTGGAGCACCCTCAGGGGAGACCCAGTACTTC
CDR3 protein: CAWSGAPSGETQYF

V gene: TRBV28
clone size: NA
J gene: TRBJ2-7
D gene: TRBD1
CDR3 DNA: TGTGCCAGCGCGACGGGACGGGGGACAGGGGCACACGAGCAGTACTTC
CDR3 protein: CASATGRGTGAHEQYF